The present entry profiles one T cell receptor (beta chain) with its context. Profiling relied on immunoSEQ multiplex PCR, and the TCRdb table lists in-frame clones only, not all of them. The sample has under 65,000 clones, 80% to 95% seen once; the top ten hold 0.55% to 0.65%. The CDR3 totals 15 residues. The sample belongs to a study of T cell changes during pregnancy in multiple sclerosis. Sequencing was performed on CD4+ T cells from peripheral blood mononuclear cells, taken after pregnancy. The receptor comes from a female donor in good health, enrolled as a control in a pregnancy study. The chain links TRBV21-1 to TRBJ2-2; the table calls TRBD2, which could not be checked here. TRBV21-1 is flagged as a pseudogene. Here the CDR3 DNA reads TGTGCCAGCGTCGTGCCGGGAGAGAACACCGGGGAGCTGTTTTTT. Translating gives CASVVPGENTGELFF.